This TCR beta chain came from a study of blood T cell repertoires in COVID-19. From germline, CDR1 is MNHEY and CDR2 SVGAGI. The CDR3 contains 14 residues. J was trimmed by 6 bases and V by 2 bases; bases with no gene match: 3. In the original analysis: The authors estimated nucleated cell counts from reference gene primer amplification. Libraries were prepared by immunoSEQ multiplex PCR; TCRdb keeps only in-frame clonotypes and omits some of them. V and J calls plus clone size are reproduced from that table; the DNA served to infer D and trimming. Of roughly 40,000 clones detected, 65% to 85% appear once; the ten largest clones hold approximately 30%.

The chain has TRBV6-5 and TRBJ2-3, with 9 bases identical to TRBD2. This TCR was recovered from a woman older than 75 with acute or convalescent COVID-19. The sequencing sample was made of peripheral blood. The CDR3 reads CASSYGGGADTQYF. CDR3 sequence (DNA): TGTGCCAGCAGTTACGGCGGGGGGGCGGATACGCAGTATTTT.